These 18 T cell receptor beta chains originate from one sample sequenced in a study of T-cell memory formation after mild COVID-19. From the 5' RACE reads, TCRdb called clonotypes with MiXCR, one entry per CDR3 protein. This table holds some 120,000 distinct CDR3 sequences, about 17% found once. Sequenced input: PBMCs or a T cell subset sorted from them (not recorded which). The receptors come from a man between 18 and 29 years old who had mild COVID-19 (a few samples of this study predate the infection). Cell type and time point are not known.

The chain has TRBV9 and TRBJ2-7, with D possibly being TRBD1 or TRBD2 (5 bases each). CDR1 is SGDLS and CDR2 is YYNGEE in the germline V gene. The CDR3 loop spans 15 amino acids. Trimming stripped 1 base from V and 4 bases from J, with 15 bases between. CDR3 in amino acids: CASSVNWAGGYEQYF. CDR3 sequence (DNA): TGTGCCAGCAGCGTAAACTGGGCTGGGGGATACGAGCAGTACTTC. The whole variable domain, remainder taken from reference TRBV9 and TRBJ2-7, is DSGVTQTPKHLITATGQRVTLRCSPRSGDLSVYWYQQSLDQGLQFLIQYYNGEERAKGNILERFSAQQFPDLHSELNLSSLELGDSALYFCASSVNWAGGYEQYFGPGTRLTVT.

The CDR3 bases are TGTGCCAGCAGCCGTAGCGGGGGCGACGAGCAGTACTTC. It codes for CASSRSGGDEQYF. The rearrangement uses TRBV7-9 and TRBJ2-7; TRBD2 agrees at 9 bases. V shed 5 bases and J 5 bases; nucleotides not matched to a gene: 4. CDR3 length: 13 amino acids. CDR1 is SEHNR, CDR2 FQNEAQ, per germline (reference sequence).

This clonotype has just a few counts. The V and J genes are TRBV11-2 and TRBJ2-5; weak D call: TRBD1 (6 bases). This CDR3 has 13 residues. V lost 1 base and J lost 4, with 7 bases in between. In germline, CDR1 is SGHAT, CDR2 FQNNGV. The CDR3 loop is CASSLARGETQYF. Here the CDR3 DNA reads TGTGCCAGCAGCTTAGCCAGGGGAGAGACCCAGTACTTC. The full variable domain, rest sourced from reference TRBV11-2 and TRBJ2-5, is EAGVAQSPRYKIIEKRQSVAFWCNPISGHATLYWYQQILGQGPKLLIQFQNNGVVDDSQLPKDRFSAERLKGVDSTLKIQPAKLEDSAVYLCASSLARGETQYFGPGTRLLVL.

V gene TRBV30 combines with J gene TRBJ1-5; the D gene is possibly TRBD1 (5 bases). From germline, CDR1 is GTSNPN and CDR2 SVGIG (reference sequence). Trimming shortened V by 0 bases and J by 6 bases, and 9 bases separated the two germline ends. The CDR3 spans 13 residues. The CDR3 sequence is CAWSVGGIQPQHF. The DNA of the CDR3 is TGTGCCTGGAGTGTGGGGGGGATTCAGCCCCAGCATTTT. The variable domain in full, with the rest retrieved from reference TRBV30 and TRBJ1-5, is SQTIHQWPATLVQPVGSPLSLECTVEGTSNPNLYWYRQAAGRGLQLLFYSVGIGQISSEVPQNLSASRPQDRQFILSSKKLLLSDSGFYLCAWSVGGIQPQHFGDGTRLSIL.

This sequence joins TRBV6-2 or TRBV6-3 and TRBJ2-3, with 11 bases fitting TRBD1. This CDR3 region has 16 residues. Germline V gene data show CDR1 as MNHEY and CDR2 as SVGEGT. V lost 2 bases, J lost 6 bases, and 7 bases stayed unmatched. CDR3 nucleotide sequence: TGTGCCAGCAGTTACGGGGGACAGGGGGAGGTGGATACGCAGTATTTT. This encodes CASSYGGQGEVDTQYF.

This clonotype was seen a handful of times. V is TRBV9 and J is TRBJ2-1, with TRBD2 identical over 11 bases. The germline V gene encodes CDR1 SGDLS and CDR2 YYNGEE. V was pared by 3 bases and J by 6 bases, with 5 bases of the junction left unmatched. The CDR3 extends over 15 amino acids. The CDR3 DNA is TGTGCCAGCAGCGCAGGACTAGCGGGTCCCAATGAGCAGTTCTTC. Translating it yields CASSAGLAGPNEQFF.

There are a few counts of this clonotype. This chain links TRBV6-5 with TRBJ2-7; no clear D gene. V lost 6 bases and J lost 7, with 16 bases in between. CDR1 MNHEY and CDR2 SVGAGI come from the germline V gene. CDR3 length equals 13 residues. CDR3 nucleotides: TGTGCCAGCAGCCCACATTCGGACGGGGAGCAGTACTTC. Its protein product is CASSPHSDGEQYF.

This clonotype was recorded a few times. The V gene is TRBV2, the J gene TRBJ1-1, with D tentatively TRBD1 (6 bases). CDR1 is SNHLY, CDR2 FYNNEI, per germline. The CDR3 is 14 residues long. The V end was cut by 6 bases, the J end by 5 bases, with 16 bases between. CDR3 in amino acids: CASRFVQGRTEAFF. The DNA of the CDR3 is TGTGCCAGCAGGTTCGTGCAGGGGCGGACTGAAGCTTTCTTT.

The DNA for the CDR3 is TGCAGTGCCCACTTTGCAGGGGGCGCTACAGATACGCAGTATTTT. It encodes CSAHFAGGATDTQYF. This chain uses TRBV20-1 with TRBJ2-3; 8 positions agree with TRBD1. V lost 6 bases, J lost 3 bases, and 11 bases stayed unmatched. Germline values: CDR1 DFQATT, CDR2 SNEGSKA (reference sequence). This CDR3 region has 15 residues.

This clonotype was detected a few times. This sequence joins TRBV29-1 and TRBJ1-5, with 8 nucleotides matching TRBD1. After removal of 6 bases from V and 3 bases from J, the junction contained 4 bases not matched to a gene. CDR1 and CDR2 (germline): SQVTM, ANQGSEA. CDR3 length equals 13 residues. This chain's CDR3 is CSVAGQVNQPQHF. As DNA, the CDR3 is TGCAGCGTCGCGGGACAGGTCAATCAGCCCCAGCATTTT.

This clonotype appeared a few times. The rearrangement uses TRBV18 and TRBJ2-7, with D unresolved. Trimming removed 2 bases at V and 1 base at J, with 3 bases between. CDR3 size: 12 residues. Germline CDR1 reads KGHSH; CDR2 reads LQKENI. CDR3 protein: CASSPMSYEQYF. The CDR3 region has the DNA TGTGCCAGCTCACCAATGTCCTACGAGCAGTACTTC.

This clonotype has only a few counts. The chain joins TRBV19 to TRBJ2-3; 8 bases match TRBD2. V was pared by 5 bases and J by 4 bases, with 23 bases of the junction left unmatched. The CDR3 is 20 residues long. Germline lookup yields CDR1 LNHDA and CDR2 SQIVND (reference sequence). The CDR3 nucleotides are TGTGCCAGTAGTCCTTCGAGGCAGCGGGGGCTCCGACGGTTGGCAGATACGCAGTATTTT. It specifies CASSPSRQRGLRRLADTQYF.

The chain joins TRBV29-1 to TRBJ2-3; no clear D. Between the trimmed V and J ends, which lost 6 bases and 1 base, there was a span of 11 bases. From germline, CDR1 is SQVTM and CDR2 ANQGSEA. This CDR3 spans 13 amino acids. The CDR3 DNA reads as TGCAGCGTGGCCCCGGCGCGCACAGATACGCAGTATTTT. Protein sequence: CSVAPARTDTQYF.

This clonotype was seen ten or more times. The V and J genes are TRBV7-2 and TRBJ2-3; D is unclear. The germline V and J ends were trimmed by 6 bases and 6 bases, with 13 bases remaining between them. Germline-derived CDR1 and CDR2 are SGHTA and FQGNSA. The CDR3 is 13 amino acids. This CDR3 reads CASSRPEFDTQYF. The CDR3 DNA follows: TGTGCCAGCAGTCGGCCCGAATTCGATACGCAGTATTTT.

V gene TRBV11-1 combines with J gene TRBJ2-1, with TRBD1 as a possible D gene (6 bases). Germline assignment: CDR1 SGHAT and CDR2 FQDESV (reference sequence). V lost 0 bases and J 9 bases, leaving 18 bases between the germline ends. The CDR3 has 16 amino acids. CDR3 in DNA: TGTGCCAGCAGCTTAGCGCCTGTCAGGGGTAGTAGTGAGCAGTTCTTC. Its translation is CASSLAPVRGSSEQFF.

This sequence joins TRBV9 and TRBJ1-3, with TRBD1 as a possible D gene (6 bases). V lost 4 bases and J lost 2, with 10 bases in between. This CDR3 spans 14 amino acids. Germline values: CDR1 SGDLS, CDR2 YYNGEE. The DNA of the CDR3 is TGTGCCAGCAGCCAACAGGGTACTGGAAACACCATATATTTT. This translates into CASSQQGTGNTIYF.

A few counts support this clonotype. This chain uses TRBV7-2 with TRBJ1-6; D gene unclear. Trimming cost V 5 bases and J 5 bases, with 10 bases left between them. The CDR3 is 14 residues long. Germline CDR1 is SGHTA and CDR2 is FQGNSA. Here the CDR3 DNA reads TGTGCCAGCAGCATTTACAGAGATAATTCACCCCTCCACTTT. Protein product: CASSIYRDNSPLHF.

This clonotype was observed a few times. The chain carries TRBV5-1 and TRBJ1-1; no clear D gene. The germline V and J ends were trimmed by 3 bases and 3 bases, with 9 bases remaining between them. CDR3 length: 13 residues. The germline CDR1 and CDR2 sequences are SGHRS and YFSETQ. CDR3 loop: CASSSGRDTEAFF. The DNA of the CDR3 is TGCGCCAGCAGCTCAGGACGGGACACTGAAGCTTTCTTT.